This T cell receptor (beta chain) originates from a study of T cell responses to AZD1222 COVID-19 vaccine. Regarding this clone: The identical CDR3 is also encoded by other nucleotide sequences in the sample.

There are 13 residues in the CDR3. Looked up from germline, CDR1 is LNHDA and CDR2 is SQIVND (reference sequence). The ends were cut back, 8 bases at V and 0 bases at J, with 10 bases in the middle. The method was immunoSEQ multiplex PCR; TCRdb's version includes in-frame clones alone and lacks a portion of them. The data hold 150,000 to 200,000 clones, with around 87% observed a single time. The receptor comes from an adult in good health. The starting material was peripheral blood, obtained on day 0 of MenACWY control vaccination. The genes are TRBV19 and TRBJ1-1, with D tentatively TRBD1 (5 bases). CDR3 bases: TGTGCCAGTTCCGGGACTTTGAACACTGAAGCTTTCTTT. It codes for CASSGTLNTEAFF.